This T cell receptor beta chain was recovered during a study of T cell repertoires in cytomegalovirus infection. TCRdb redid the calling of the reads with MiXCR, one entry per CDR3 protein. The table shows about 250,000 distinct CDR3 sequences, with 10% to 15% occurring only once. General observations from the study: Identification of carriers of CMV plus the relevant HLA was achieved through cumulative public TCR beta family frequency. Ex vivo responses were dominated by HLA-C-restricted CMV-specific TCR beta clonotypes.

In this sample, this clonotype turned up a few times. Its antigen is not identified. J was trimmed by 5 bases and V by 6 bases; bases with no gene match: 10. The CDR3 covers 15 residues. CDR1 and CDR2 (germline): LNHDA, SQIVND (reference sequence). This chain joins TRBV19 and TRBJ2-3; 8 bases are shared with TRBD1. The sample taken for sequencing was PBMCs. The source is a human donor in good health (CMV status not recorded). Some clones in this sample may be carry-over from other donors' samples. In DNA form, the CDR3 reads TGTGCCAGTAGGTTGACAGGGGATGAGAGAGATACGCAGTATTTT. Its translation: CASRLTGDERDTQYF.